Shown below are 27 T cell receptor beta chains from a single sample sequenced in a study of blood T cell repertoires in COVID-19. Repertoires were generated with immunoSEQ multiplex PCR, while TCRdb's copy carries only in-frame clones and drops some. The table shows 300,000 to 400,000 clones, with around 88% occurring only once. Specimen: peripheral blood. Receptors were obtained from a woman aged 55-70 years with COVID-19, enrolled during active disease.

The chain combines TRBV10-3 with TRBJ1-2; D may be TRBD1 (6 bases). The CDR3 spans 17 residues. Germline lookup yields CDR1 ENHRY and CDR2 SYGVKD. Trimming left V 3 bases short and J 2 bases short, with 19 bases between. This CDR3 reads CAISDSGGARINYGYTF. The CDR3 DNA reads as TGTGCCATCAGTGATTCTGGGGGGGCGCGAATAAACTATGGCTACACCTTC.

The V call is TRBV7-9, the J call TRBJ1-1, with 9 bases that match TRBD1. Unmatched junction bases numbered 9, after V lost 5 bases and J lost 5 bases. CDR3 length equals 15 residues. Germline values: CDR1 SEHNR, CDR2 FQNEAQ (reference sequence). CDR3 bases: TGTGCCAGCAGCGGCCGGACAGGGGTCTTAACTGAAGCTTTCTTT. Residues: CASSGRTGVLTEAFF.

V gene TRBV28 combines with J gene TRBJ1-1; D is perhaps TRBD1 (5 bases). From germline, CDR1 is MDHEN and CDR2 SYDVKM. V was clipped by 6 bases and J by 0 bases, with 17 bases between them. CDR3 length equals 16 residues. The DNA of the CDR3 is TGTGCCAGCAGACAGGTCGGGTCCATAATGAACACTGAAGCTTTCTTT. Its translation is CASRQVGSIMNTEAFF.

The chain recombines TRBV11-3 with TRBJ2-5; the match to TRBD1 covers 7 bases. V dropped 4 bases and J dropped 3; count of bases not matched to a gene: 5. The CDR3 is 14 amino acids. From germline, CDR1 is SGHNT and CDR2 YENEEA. The CDR3 nucleotides read TGTGCCAGCAGCTCAGGACAGGAAAAAGAGACCCAGTACTTC. Translated: CASSSGQEKETQYF.

The chain combines TRBV9 with TRBJ2-3; 12 positions match TRBD2. V was pared by 4 bases and J by 2 bases, with 5 bases of the junction left unmatched. This CDR3 has 16 amino acids. Germline lookup yields CDR1 SGDLS and CDR2 YYNGEE. This CDR3 reads CASSYTSGGYTDTQYF. DNA of the CDR3: TGTGCCAGCAGCTATACTAGCGGGGGGTACACAGATACGCAGTATTTT.

The chain links TRBV5-1 to TRBJ1-1; TRBD1 might be the D (6 bases). There are 13 residues in the CDR3. Trimming stripped 3 bases from V and 4 bases from J, with 10 bases between. Germline lookup yields CDR1 SGHRS and CDR2 YFSETQ. The CDR3 loop is CASSSTGTTEAFF. CDR3 DNA sequence: TGCGCCAGCAGCTCAACAGGGACCACTGAAGCTTTCTTT.

This chain joins TRBV6-5 and TRBJ1-5, with D unresolved. V dropped 4 bases and J dropped 2 bases, with 9 bases sitting between them. This CDR3 is built from 14 residues. The germline CDR1 and CDR2 sequences are MNHEY and SVGAGI. Here the CDR3 reads CASSWSQGNQPQHF. The CDR3 nucleotides are TGTGCCAGCAGTTGGTCCCAGGGCAATCAGCCCCAGCATTTT.

CDR3 region: CASSQAAGSQYF. CDR3 coding DNA: TGCGCCAGCAGCCAGGCCGCAGGGTCGCAGTATTTT. The genes are TRBV4-3 and TRBJ2-3, with D maybe TRBD1 (5 bases). V lost 3 bases and J 10 bases, leaving 11 bases between the germline ends. Germline loops: CDR1 LGHNA, CDR2 YSLEER. This CDR3 has 12 amino acids.

The chain joins TRBV3-1 (or the pseudogene TRBV3-2) to TRBJ2-4; D remains ambiguous. Looked up from germline, CDR1 is LGHDT and CDR2 is YNNKEL (reference sequence). The CDR3 is 18 residues long. V lost 1 base, J lost 0 bases, and 16 bases lay in between. The CDR3 bases are TGTGCCAGCAGCCAAGGTAAAGGAGAGACGCTAGCCAAAAACATTCAGTACTTC. It encodes CASSQGKGETLAKNIQYF.

The chain couples TRBV6-5 to TRBJ2-3, with 9 bases aligning to TRBD2. The CDR3 runs to 15 residues. The V gene end was trimmed by 6 bases and the J gene end by 2 bases; junction bases not matched to a gene: 6. Germline V gives CDR1 MNHEY, CDR2 SVGAGI. CDR3 in DNA: TGTGCCAGCAGGCGTAGCGGGGGCCCCACAGATACGCAGTATTTT. Translation: CASRRSGGPTDTQYF.

The chain has TRBV29-1 and TRBJ1-1, with TRBD1 matching over 9 bases. Germline loops: CDR1 SQVTM, CDR2 ANQGSEA. V lost 3 bases to trimming and J lost 1 base; unmatched junction nucleotides: 0. The CDR3 runs 13 residues. CDR3 sequence reads: CSVEDRGNTEAFF. CDR3 in DNA: TGCAGCGTTGAGGACAGGGGGAACACTGAAGCTTTCTTT.

V usage is TRBV9 and J usage is TRBJ1-1; D is unresolved. The CDR3 is 13 amino acids. In germline, CDR1 is SGDLS, CDR2 YYNGEE. Trimming pared 0 bases from V and 7 bases from J, leaving 10 bases between. The CDR3 sequence: CASSVGAGSEAFF. The CDR3 nucleotides are TGTGCCAGCAGCGTAGGGGCAGGCAGTGAAGCTTTCTTT.

This clone was found many times. The chain recombines TRBV9 with TRBJ1-6; TRBD1 is a possible D gene (6 bases). CDR3 length: 16 amino acids. CDR1 is SGDLS and CDR2 is YYNGEE in the germline V gene. Trimming left V 0 bases short and J 7 bases short, with 14 bases between. The CDR3 is CASSVAPAGDNSPLHF. The CDR3 bases are TGTGCCAGCAGCGTAGCCCCGGCAGGGGACAATTCACCCCTCCACTTT.

The rearrangement uses TRBV11-2 and TRBJ2-7, with D perhaps matching TRBD1 (6 bases). The germline V gene encodes CDR1 SGHAT and CDR2 FQNNGV. Between the trimmed V and J ends, which lost 2 bases and 5 bases, there was a span of 13 bases. CDR3 length: 14 amino acids. The CDR3 DNA is TGTGCCAGCAGCTTAACGCAGGGGTTTAACGAGCAGTACTTC. Its translation: CASSLTQGFNEQYF.

The count of this clone is one. The same CDR3 can be traced to other DNA sequences in this sample. The genes are TRBV4-1 and TRBJ1-1, with D uncertain. This CDR3 has 15 residues. The V gene's germline CDR1 is MGHRA and CDR2 YSYEKL. V gave up 0 bases and J gave up 0 bases, with 8 bases separating them. CDR3 sequence (DNA): TGCGCCAGCAGCCAAGATCGGGGAATGAACACTGAAGCTTTCTTT. Its protein is CASSQDRGMNTEAFF.

This clone was detected once. The rearrangement links TRBV5-6 to TRBJ1-1; a possible D gene is TRBD1 (6 bases). This CDR3 contains 13 residues. Germline CDR1 and CDR2: SGHDT and YYEEEE. The V gene lost 5 bases and the J gene lost 5 bases, with 13 bases spanning the gap. CDR3 protein: CASSWDKLTEAFF. The CDR3 bases are TGTGCCAGCAGTTGGGACAAACTAACTGAAGCTTTCTTT.

The V and J genes are TRBV10-3 and TRBJ2-1; TRBD2 agrees at 10 bases. The CDR3 consists of 14 residues. The germline V gene encodes CDR1 ENHRY and CDR2 SYGVKD. Losses at the gene ends were 6 bases for V and 4 bases for J; bases not matched to a gene: 3. Here the CDR3 reads CAIRAAGGYNEQFF. The CDR3 nucleotides are TGTGCCATCAGGGCAGCGGGGGGGTACAATGAGCAGTTCTTC.

The chain has TRBV6-5 and TRBJ2-7, with 12 nucleotides matching TRBD2. The V segment lost 8 bases and the J segment 3 bases; nucleotides outside the gene matches: 8. The CDR3 consists of 15 residues. The V gene's germline CDR1 is MNHEY and CDR2 SVGAGI. The CDR3 bases are TGTGCCAGCGGCGTGGCTAGCGGGGGGGTCTACGAGCAGTACTTC. This translates into CASGVASGGVYEQYF.

This sequence joins TRBV19 and TRBJ1-1; D unresolved. V was cut by 2 bases and J by 10 bases, with 8 bases left in between. Germline CDR1 and CDR2: LNHDA and SQIVND (reference sequence). The CDR3 spans 11 residues. CDR3 region: CASSISNGAFF. CDR3 DNA sequence: TGTGCCAGTAGTATATCTAACGGAGCTTTCTTT.

The chain links TRBV18 to TRBJ2-7; D is perhaps TRBD1 (5 bases). The CDR3 consists of 16 residues. With 6 bases removed from V and 3 bases from J, the gap between germline ends came to 21 bases. The V gene's germline CDR1 is KGHSH and CDR2 LQKENI. CDR3 sequence: CASSPRGPRPIYEQYF. The CDR3 nucleotides read TGTGCCAGCTCCCCTAGGGGCCCTCGTCCGATCTACGAGCAGTACTTC.

The CDR3 loop is CASSSGIGKSQPQHF. CDR3 sequence (DNA): TGTGCCAGCAGCAGCGGCATCGGAAAGAGCCAGCCCCAGCATTTT. V and J are TRBV9 and TRBJ1-5; no definite D call. V was cut by 4 bases and J by 7 bases, with 18 bases left in between. Per germline, CDR1 SGDLS and CDR2 YYNGEE. CDR3 size: 15 residues.

V and J are TRBV6-6 and TRBJ2-7, with D possibly being TRBD2 (6 bases). The CDR3 covers 16 residues. V shed 6 bases and J shed 0 bases, with 18 bases lying between them. In germline, CDR1 is MNHNY, CDR2 SVGAGI (reference sequence). For the CDR3, the DNA is TGTGCCAGCAGAACGGGAGTAAACGGGGCCTCCTACGAGCAGTACTTC. This translates into CASRTGVNGASYEQYF.

V and J are TRBV2 and TRBJ2-2, with D perhaps TRBD2 (6 bases). The CDR3 runs to 15 residues. The germline CDR1 and CDR2 sequences are SNHLY and FYNNEI. V lost 3 bases and J 2 bases, leaving 10 bases between the germline ends. The DNA of the CDR3 is TGTGCCAGCAGTGAGCTAGCGACAAACACCGGGGAGCTGTTTTTT. Its translation is CASSELATNTGELFF. The full variable domain, rest sourced from reference TRBV2 and TRBJ2-2, is EPEVTQTPSHQVTQMGQEVILRCVPISNHLYFYWYRQILGQKVEFLVSFYNNEISEKSEIFDDQFSVERPDGSNFTLKIRSTKLEDSAMYFCASSELATNTGELFFGEGSRLTVL.

The chain carries TRBV19 and TRBJ2-3; a possible D gene is TRBD2 (5 bases). The V and J ends lost 6 bases and 5 bases respectively, with 6 bases between them. CDR1 is LNHDA, CDR2 SQIVND, per germline (reference sequence). This CDR3 has 11 residues. The CDR3 region is CASSAGDTQYF. The CDR3 DNA reads TGTGCCAGTAGCGCGGGAGATACGCAGTATTTT.

The J gene is TRBJ1-2, the V gene TRBV7-2; no clear D. CDR1 is SGHTA, CDR2 FQGNSA, per germline. V lost 3 bases to trimming and J lost 8 bases, with 16 bases between them. This CDR3 has 14 amino acids. The CDR3 DNA reads TGTGCCAGCAGCTTGGGAGGGTTGGTGGCGGGCTACACCTTC. Encoded protein: CASSLGGLVAGYTF.

The chain has TRBV3-1 (or the pseudogene TRBV3-2) and TRBJ1-1; TRBD1 aligns across 8 bases. Unmatched junction bases numbered 6, after V lost 0 bases and J lost 12 bases. This CDR3 has 13 amino acids. Germline V gene sequence: CDR1 LGHDT, CDR2 YNNKEL (reference sequence). This CDR3 reads CASSQEHRGLTFF. The DNA for the CDR3 is TGTGCCAGCAGCCAAGAGCACAGGGGGTTAACTTTCTTT.

The chain joins TRBV9 to TRBJ2-5; TRBD2 matches at 13 bases. V gave up 4 bases and J gave up 5 bases; unmatched junction bases: 8. The CDR3 contains 16 residues. Germline V CDR1 and CDR2: SGDLS, YYNGEE. The chain's CDR3 is CASSPQLAGGRETQYF. The DNA of the CDR3 is TGTGCCAGCAGCCCCCAACTAGCGGGGGGGCGGGAGACCCAGTACTTC.